This T cell receptor (beta chain) was captured by sequencing in a study of Ad26.COV2.S vaccination and SARS-CoV-2 variants (dated by TCRdb to about 2021). A note on the overall study: Donors in the vaccine arm were drawn from COV1001, a multicentre, randomized, double-blind, placebo-controlled phase I-IIa trial testing Ad26.COV2.S in healthy adults. Sequencing of the TCRbeta repertoire served to evaluate the specificity and breadth of SARS-CoV-2-reactive T cell receptors following Ad26.COV2.S vaccination. Trial participants were randomized into five groups of five: low-dose or high-dose Ad26.COV2.S given once or twice, or placebo on both occasions. The TCR-sequenced set comprised approximately 32 samples: around 20 Ad26.COV2.S vaccine recipients, 5 placebo recipients and 8 SARS-CoV-2 convalescent individuals. Throughout the experiments and outcome assessment, investigators stayed blinded to trial group allocation. Ad26.COV2.S was administered intramuscularly at 5 x 10^10 or 1 x 10^11 viral particles, either as a single shot or as two shots given 56 days apart. Overall study outcomes, separate from this receptor: After vaccination, spike-specific CD8+ and CD4+ T cell responses were reported to show substantial breadth. It was noted by the authors that total T cell responses may have been underestimated by the TCR breadth and depth analyses. The study was not powered to compare responses between vaccine doses or regimens. Compared with placebo recipients, Ad26.COV2.S recipients showed higher spike-specific TCR breadth (P = 0.0014). Vaccine and placebo recipients had similar non-spike TCR breadth, a finding consistent with the vaccine containing only spike.

This clone is a singleton in its sample. No cognate antigen has been identified for it. No much larger clonotype is one base removed from it; base qualities were not supplied. Explained via the paper, the treatment or condition label denotes: 15 to 20 received Ad26.COV2.S at low or high dose, single or two shots; about 5 received placebo; per-sample allocation not given. For vaccine and placebo recipients, repertoires were sequenced using samples collected on day 63 after the first injection. Between 29 July and 7 August 2020, Cohort 1b enrolled about 27 adults aged 18-55 years at one site in Boston, USA. Ad26.COV2.S was a replication-incompetent adenovirus type 26 vector that expressed a prefusion-stabilized SARS-CoV-2 spike protein derived from the original Wuhan strain. The immunoSEQ Assay was used to sequence TCRbeta CDR3 regions. After extraction, genomic DNA underwent amplification by bias-controlled multiplex PCR, followed by high-throughput sequencing. As for the authors' bioinformatics: To quantify the absolute abundance of each unique TCRbeta CDR3 region, sequences were collapsed and filtered. T cell fraction was estimated by normalization of TCRbeta template counts to usable DNA, with usable DNA being measured through amplification of reference genes present in all nucleated cells. Repertoire TCRs were annotated as SARS-CoV-2-specific by exact matching of V gene, CDR3 amino acid sequence and J gene to a known reactive TCR set. MIRA supplied the reference SARS-CoV-2 TCR set, which was filtered for enrichment in COVID-19-positive ImmuneCODE repertoires so that public or cross-reactive TCRs were removed. Based on the MIRA antigens, annotated TCRs were further analysed at the level of specific ORF or position within ORF. Breadth was defined as the number of annotated unique rearrangements divided by the total number of unique productive rearrangements, and depth was defined as the summed frequency of the annotated unique rearrangements. Two-sided Wilcoxon rank-sum tests were applied when comparing TCR breadth between groups. TCRdb took over this immuneACCESS table, retaining in-frame rearrangements with V and J assigned. Such tables are incomplete; in checked studies, under half of the missing clones stem from an unresolved V gene, and the remainder is unexplained. D and trimming come from the DNA, and the V and J calls and clone size come from that table. A total of about 330,000 clones appear in this sample, roughly nine tenths of them only once. The ten largest clonotypes hold 5% to 6.5% of the sample.

The sample here was peripheral blood, taken in a trial of Ad26.COV2.S vaccine versus placebo. This clonotype was obtained from a person aged 18 to 65 who received the Ad26.COV2.S COVID-19 vaccine or a placebo.

The DNA sequence reads TGTGCCAGTAGTATTTCGGACAGGGGTGAAGCTTTCTTT. It translates to CASSISDRGEAFF. The chain is made from TRBV19 and TRBJ1-1; TRBD1 aligns with 9 central bases. The cysteine opens and the phenylalanine closes a CDR3 of 13 amino acids. Only the CDR3 DNA stays, 39 bases, in frame from base 1. The CDR1 and CDR2 encoded by the germline V gene (reference sequence) are LNHDA and SQIVND. V lost 3 bases and J lost 7 bases, and the count of bases not matched to a germline gene is 3. The full variable domain, with segments outside the CDR3 supplied by the reference TRBV19 and TRBJ1-1 proteins, appears as DGGITQSPKYLFRKEGQNVTLSCEQNLNHDAMYWYRQDPGQGLRLIYYSQIVNDFQKGDIAEGYSVSREKKESFPLTVTSAQKNPTAFYLCASSISDRGEAFFGQGTRLTVV.